This T cell receptor (beta chain) originates from a study of cytomegalovirus exposure and HLA in healthy donors. Findings of the study overall: Information on immune exposure was restricted to one variable (CMV serostatus). A link between a missense DCLRE1C variant and TCR beta V- and J-gene trimming emerged from a later analysis.

In regard to this clone: The antigen remains undetermined.

The PCR used 60 Vbeta and 13 Jbeta primers. Profiled with immunoSEQ multiplex PCR; TCRdb holds only in-frame clones, not every one. The sample includes about 200,000 clones, around 79% seen only once; the top ten take around 0.4%. Unrecorded immune exposures were likely, despite nominal health at sampling. The CDR3 runs to 14 residues. The junction had 14 bases not matched to a gene; V was cut back by 8 bases and J by 8 bases. The germline gives CDR1 GTSNPN, CDR2 SVGIG (reference sequence). The sample was PBMCs. This receptor was identified in a male donor in good health and CMV-seropositive. V is TRBV30 and J is TRBJ2-1, with 8 nucleotides matching TRBD2. The CDR3 DNA reads TGTGCCCCCGAAGCGGGAGTCCGTGGGGATGAGCAGTTCTTC. Protein: CAPEAGVRGDEQFF.